One sample yielded the 32 T cell receptor beta chains listed below, sequenced in a study of regulatory T cells in long-lasting Graves disease (dated by TCRdb to about 2021). The time point label of this sample denotes: newly diagnosed GD, antithyroid drugs for less than 3 months. RNA was extracted from PBMCs in TRIzol for both TCR sequencing and RNA sequencing. Library creation used multiplex PCR. These reads were obtained on an Illumina HiSeq 4000. CDR3 regions were amplified by Arm-PCR with iRepertoire HTBI primers to construct TCR beta libraries. In-frame beta chains were kept once TCRdb had trimmed the public reads at Q25 with fastp and called clones with MiXCR. One record per CDR3 amino acid sequence lists the most common genes and DNA. This sample gives about 320,000 distinct CDR3 sequences in total; 18% of them show up just once. The ten largest clones represent less than 45% of the sample.

Sample: peripheral blood mononuclear cells (PBMCs), taken at new diagnosis, from a patient treated with antithyroid drugs. All receptors come from a female donor with Graves disease.

This chain joins TRBV2 and TRBJ2-3; TRBD2 is a possible D gene (6 bases). The length of the CDR3 is 15 residues. Germline CDR1 and CDR2: SNHLY and FYNNEI. Trimming shortened V by 2 bases and J by 1 base, and 10 bases separated the two germline ends. The CDR3 reads CASSEKVAGTDTQYF. The CDR3 DNA reads TGTGCCAGCAGTGAAAAGGTAGCGGGCACAGATACGCAGTATTTT.

This clonotype has ten or more counts. The chain links TRBV2 to TRBJ1-5, with 10 bases matching TRBD1. V trimming: 7 bases; J trimming: 7 bases; junction bases outside the gene matches: 7. The CDR3 is 14 amino acids. Germline CDR1 reads SNHLY; CDR2 reads FYNNEI. CDR3 DNA: TGTGCCAGCAACTGGGACAGGGGTGGGCAGCCCCAGCATTTT. Translation: CASNWDRGGQPQHF.

This clonotype was counted a few times. V usage is TRBV10-1 and J usage is TRBJ2-7, with 9 bases aligning to TRBD2. Germline CDR1 is WNHNN and CDR2 is SYGVQD (reference sequence). V lost 1 base and J lost 3; bases outside the gene matches: 7. The CDR3 length is 16 residues. CDR3 nucleotides: TGCGCCAGCAGTGAGTTTGGAAGGACTAGCGACTACGAGCAGTACTTC. Amino acids: CASSEFGRTSDYEQYF.

This clonotype came up many times. The rearrangement joins TRBV2 to TRBJ1-1, with 9 positions matching TRBD1. Germline CDR1 SNHLY, CDR2 FYNNEI. After removal of 6 bases from V and 6 bases from J, the junction contained 14 bases not matched to a gene. This CDR3 is built from 16 residues. CDR3 amino acids: CASRLTTGGAPPEAFF. The DNA for the CDR3 is TGTGCCAGCAGGCTAACGACAGGGGGTGCGCCCCCTGAAGCTTTCTTT. The full variable domain, in which reference TRBV2 and TRBJ1-1 provide the parts outside the CDR3, is EPEVTQTPSHQVTQMGQEVILRCVPISNHLYFYWYRQILGQKVEFLVSFYNNEISEKSEIFDDQFSVERPDGSNFTLKIRSTKLEDSAMYFCASRLTTGGAPPEAFFGQGTRLTVV.

This clonotype has at least ten counts. The gene calls are TRBV7-8 and TRBJ1-2; D unclear. The CDR3 spans 14 residues. Trimming pared 5 bases from V and 5 bases from J, leaving 15 bases between. CDR1 and CDR2 (germline): SGHVS, FQNEAQ. CDR3 amino acids: CASSPTNYGYGYTF. The CDR3 DNA follows: TGTGCCAGCAGCCCAACTAATTATGGATATGGCTACACCTTC.

The J gene is TRBJ2-7, the V gene TRBV28, with unresolved D. The CDR3 consists of 14 residues. Germline V gene sequence: CDR1 MDHEN, CDR2 SYDVKM. The CDR3 nucleotides are TGTGTTAGCAGTTTGGAAGGGTTTGCCTACGAGCAGTACTTC. Translation gives CVSSLEGFAYEQYF.

This clonotype was observed a handful of times. The rearrangement joins TRBV12-3 or TRBV12-4 to TRBJ2-1; TRBD2 aligns across 9 bases. Germline trimming cut 7 bases from V and 10 bases from J; bases unmatched to any gene: 17. The CDR3 contains 16 residues. CDR3 bases: TGTGCCAGCACCCCGCGGGGGGGAGCAAAGACCTACGAGCAGTTCTTC. Translating gives CASTPRGGAKTYEQFF.

On this clonotype: This could be a read error, since a much larger clone is one nucleotide away. The chain has TRBV6-2 or TRBV6-3 and TRBJ2-1, with 16 bases lining up with TRBD2. The CDR3 is 19 amino acids. Germline V CDR1 and CDR2: MNHEY, SVGEGT. CDR3 protein: CASSGPGLAGGISYNGQFF. In DNA form, the CDR3 reads TGTGCCAGCAGTGGGCCGGGACTAGCGGGAGGGATCTCCTACAATGGGCAGTTCTTC.

This clonotype was detected many times. This chain connects TRBV2 to TRBJ1-2, with TRBD1 as a possible D gene (5 bases). V lost 7 bases and J lost 4, with 10 bases in between. The length of the CDR3 is 12 residues. In germline, CDR1 is SNHLY, CDR2 FYNNEI. The CDR3 region has the DNA TGTGCCAGCACGCCGGGGGGCTATGGCTACACCTTC. It translates to CASTPGGYGYTF. Variable domain in full (rest from reference TRBV2 and TRBJ1-2): EPEVTQTPSHQVTQMGQEVILRCVPISNHLYFYWYRQILGQKVEFLVSFYNNEISEKSEIFDDQFSVERPDGSNFTLKIRSTKLEDSAMYFCASTPGGYGYTFGSGTRLTVV.

This clonotype was recorded at least ten times. J is TRBJ1-2 and V is TRBV19; maybe TRBD1 (5 bases). The CDR3 length is 17 residues. V was pared by 4 bases and J by 1 base, with 19 bases between. Germline assignment: CDR1 LNHDA and CDR2 SQIVND (reference sequence). Here the CDR3 DNA reads TGTGCCAGTAGTACTTTCCCCTGGGACCCAAATAACTATGGCTACACCTTC. Its protein is CASSTFPWDPNNYGYTF.

This clonotype showed up many times. This chain uses TRBV28 with TRBJ1-6, with 7 bases identical to TRBD1. Germline V gives CDR1 MDHEN, CDR2 SYDVKM. V was clipped by 5 bases and J by 0 bases; unmatched bases: 7. This CDR3 has 17 residues. The CDR3, as DNA: TGTGCCAGCAGTATATTGACAGGGAGCTCCTATAATTCACCCCTCCACTTT. Translating gives CASSILTGSSYNSPLHF.

This clonotype occurred many times. The chain uses TRBV5-6 and TRBJ1-6; D is possibly TRBD1 (6 bases). The V end was cut by 4 bases, the J end by 0 bases, with 14 bases between. Germline CDR1 reads SGHDT; CDR2 reads YYEEEE. The CDR3 sequence is 17 residues long. Here the CDR3 DNA reads TGTGCCAGCAGCCCCGGACAGAGGAGCTCCTATAATTCACCCCTCCACTTT. This codes for CASSPGQRSSYNSPLHF.

The chain links TRBV29-1 to TRBJ1-1, with 7 bases lining up with TRBD1. V lost 4 bases, J lost 0 bases, and 5 bases stayed unmatched. The CDR3 sequence is 14 residues long. Germline CDR1 reads SQVTM; CDR2 reads ANQGSEA. CDR3 residues: CSVVQGVMNTEAFF. The CDR3 DNA is TGCAGCGTTGTCCAGGGGGTCATGAACACTGAAGCTTTCTTT. Filled out from reference TRBV29-1 and TRBJ1-1, the complete variable domain reads SAVISQKPSRDICQRGTSLTIQCQVDSQVTMMFWYRQQPGQSLTLIATANQGSEATYESGFVIDKFPISRPNLTFSTLTVSNMSPEDSSIYLCSVVQGVMNTEAFFGQGTRLTVV.

This clonotype has ten or more counts. This sequence joins TRBV19 and TRBJ2-7; 8 bases align to TRBD2. The CDR3 is 14 residues long. The V segment lost 6 bases and the J segment 2 bases; nucleotides outside the gene matches: 6. Germline values: CDR1 LNHDA, CDR2 SQIVND (reference sequence). CDR3 in DNA: TGTGCCAGTAGGGCGGGGGGCCCCACCTACGAGCAGTACTTC. Translation gives CASRAGGPTYEQYF.

At least ten counts were recorded for this clonotype. The chain couples TRBV6-1 to TRBJ2-3; D unclear. V gave up 7 bases and J gave up 0 bases, with 8 bases separating them. Per germline, CDR1 MNHNS and CDR2 SASEGT. The CDR3 runs to 13 residues. CDR3: CASIQDSTDTQYF. The CDR3 region has the DNA TGTGCCAGCATTCAAGATAGCACAGATACGCAGTATTTT.

J is TRBJ1-2 and V is TRBV7-2, with 8 bases matching TRBD1. The junction had 6 bases not matched to a gene; V was cut back by 2 bases and J by 1 base. The V gene's germline CDR1 is SGHTA and CDR2 FQGNSA. This CDR3 is 16 amino acids long. The CDR3: CASSLYWTGHNYGYTF. The CDR3 bases are TGTGCCAGCAGCTTATATTGGACAGGGCATAACTATGGCTACACCTTC.

The chain couples TRBV28 to TRBJ1-1, with TRBD1 matching over 7 bases. The V gene end was trimmed by 5 bases and the J gene end by 2 bases; junction bases not matched to a gene: 8. There are 15 residues in the CDR3. The germline gives CDR1 MDHEN, CDR2 SYDVKM. Written as DNA, the CDR3 is TGTGCCAGCAGTCCGGGGACAGCCGTTAACACTGAAGCTTTCTTT. Amino acid sequence: CASSPGTAVNTEAFF.

This clonotype has ten or more counts. V and J are TRBV9 and TRBJ1-5; D not certain. Germline lookup yields CDR1 SGDLS and CDR2 YYNGEE. The CDR3 is made up of 15 amino acids. V lost 4 bases and J 0 bases, leaving 11 bases between the germline ends. For the CDR3, the DNA is TGTGCCAGCAGCCTTAGAGGTGATAGCAATCAGCCCCAGCATTTT. Protein: CASSLRGDSNQPQHF.

This clonotype was found many times. The chain is built from TRBV24-1 and TRBJ2-1; TRBD2 matches at 12 bases. Germline CDR1 is KGHDR and CDR2 is SFDVKD. V dropped 4 bases and J dropped 0; count of bases not matched to a gene: 3. The CDR3 extends over 17 amino acids. The CDR3 bases are TGTGCCACCAGTGAAACTAGCGGGAGGTCCTCCTACAATGAGCAGTTCTTC. Its protein is CATSETSGRSSYNEQFF.

This clonotype was picked up many times. This sequence joins TRBV6-2 or TRBV6-3 and TRBJ2-1, with 10 bases fitting TRBD2. Germline V lookup: CDR1 MNHEY, CDR2 SVGEGT. The trim removed 10 bases at V and 7 bases at J, leaving 10 bases unmatched. The CDR3 spans 14 residues. The CDR3 coding sequence is TGTGCCACCTCCCTAGGACTAGCGGCAAATGAGCAGTTCTTC. It is translated as CATSLGLAANEQFF.

The sample holds a few counts of this clonotype. This rearrangement joins TRBV20-1 to TRBJ2-3, with D perhaps matching TRBD2 (6 bases). The CDR3 consists of 13 residues. In germline, CDR1 is DFQATT, CDR2 SNEGSKA (reference sequence). V lost 0 bases, J lost 4 bases, and 8 bases lay in between. In DNA form, the CDR3 reads TGCAGTGCTAGAGACTGGGGGGCAGATACGCAGTATTTT. It specifies CSARDWGADTQYF.

Only a few counts were recorded for this clonotype. This chain connects TRBV7-2 to TRBJ2-1, with D unresolved. CDR1 and CDR2 (germline): SGHTA, FQGNSA. Between the trimmed V and J ends, which lost 5 bases and 9 bases, there was a span of 17 bases. The CDR3 covers 14 residues. CDR3 DNA sequence: TGTGCCAGCAGCATCTACGCGGACCGTGGTGAGCAGTTCTTC. Translated, it gives CASSIYADRGEQFF.

The chain combines TRBV20-1 with TRBJ2-3; 9 nucleotides align to TRBD2. CDR1 is DFQATT, CDR2 SNEGSKA, per germline (reference sequence). Unmatched junction bases numbered 5, after V lost 4 bases and J lost 3 bases. The CDR3 loop spans 14 amino acids. CDR3 DNA: TGCAGTGCTAAGGCGGGAGGGCCTACAGATACGCAGTATTTT. Translating gives CSAKAGGPTDTQYF.

This clonotype was observed a few times. Sequence at one end of the junction differs from germline and may be a read error. This rearrangement joins TRBV14 to TRBJ2-4; perhaps TRBD2 as D (5 bases). The CDR3 is 13 amino acids. Germline V gene data show CDR1 as SGHDN and CDR2 as FVKESK. CDR3 DNA: TGTGCCAGCAGCCAAGATCAATCGGCGGGTCTGTTCTTC. It encodes CASSQDQSAGLFF.

This clonotype was seen at least ten times. The rearrangement links TRBV14 to TRBJ1-6; no firm D call. This CDR3 region has 16 residues. Trimming took off 1 base at V and 7 bases at J, with 14 bases between the two ends. From germline, CDR1 is SGHDN and CDR2 FVKESK. The CDR3 DNA follows: TGTGCCAGCAGCCAAGGGCGGACGGGAGGAAATTCACCCCTCCACTTT. Translating gives CASSQGRTGGNSPLHF.

At least ten counts were recorded for this clonotype. This chain links TRBV19 with TRBJ1-3; D is possibly TRBD1 (6 bases). The V gene's germline CDR1 is LNHDA and CDR2 SQIVND (reference sequence). V lost 7 bases and J 0 bases, leaving 13 bases between the germline ends. The CDR3 has 15 residues. In DNA form, the CDR3 reads TGTGCCAGTAAAGGGGGACCGAGCTCTGGAAACACCATATATTTT. Its protein product is CASKGGPSSGNTIYF.

In regard to this clonotype: At one boundary the junction diverges from the germline segment, which might be a read error. V gene TRBV12-3 or TRBV12-4 combines with J gene TRBJ2-7; 8 bases map to TRBD2. CDR3 length equals 20 residues. CDR3: CASSSRVRGLLAALSYEQHF. The CDR3 DNA reads TGTGCCAGCAGTTCCCGGGTGCGAGGGCTACTAGCGGCCCTCTCCTACGAGCAGCACTTC.

This clonotype was counted ten times or more. The chain carries TRBV12-5 and TRBJ1-2; perhaps TRBD1 as D (6 bases). The V gene lost 2 bases and the J gene lost 5 bases, with 12 bases spanning the gap. Germline V gives CDR1 LGHNT, CDR2 FRNRAP. This CDR3 contains 14 residues. CDR3 sequence (DNA): TGTGCTAGTGGTTTGACGGGGGGCGGTTATGGCTACACCTTC. Its translation is CASGLTGGGYGYTF.

There are many counts of this clonotype. The V gene is TRBV20-1, the J gene TRBJ2-1; 10 bases fit TRBD2. J lost 2 bases, V lost 4 bases, and 8 bases had no gene match. Germline CDR1 reads DFQATT; CDR2 reads SNEGSKA (reference sequence). There are 16 residues in the CDR3. CDR3 bases: TGCAGTGCTACTGCCCGGACTAGCGGACCCTACAATGAGCAGTTCTTC. Translating it yields CSATARTSGPYNEQFF.

The J gene is TRBJ2-1, the V gene TRBV5-1; D gene ambiguous. Trimming took 0 bases from V and 0 from J, leaving 7 bases between them. CDR3 length equals 15 residues. Per germline, CDR1 SGHRS and CDR2 YFSETQ. CDR3 DNA: TGCGCCAGCAGCTTGGGGCAGGTCTCCTACAATGAGCAGTTCTTC. This codes for CASSLGQVSYNEQFF. Supplemented by reference TRBV5-1 and TRBJ2-1, the full variable domain reads KAGVTQTPRYLIKTRGQQVTLSCSPISGHRSVSWYQQTPGQGLQFLFEYFSETQRNKGNFPGRFSGRQFSNSRSEMNVSTLELGDSALYLCASSLGQVSYNEQFFGPGTRLTVL.

About this clonotype itself: Germline is not matched at one junction end, which may reflect a read error. The chain joins TRBV25-1 to TRBJ2-7; D call uncertain. CDR3 length: 11 residues. CDR1 and CDR2 from the germline V gene are MGHDK and SYGVNS. The CDR3 is CASREIYEQYF. CDR3 bases: TGTGCCAGCCGTGAGATCTACGAGCAGTACTTC.

Only a few counts were recorded for this clonotype. This chain joins TRBV24-1 and TRBJ2-2, with 9 bases fitting TRBD1. Germline V gives CDR1 KGHDR, CDR2 SFDVKD. This CDR3 is built from 17 residues. J gave up 6 bases and V 4 bases, and 11 bases lay outside the gene matches. CDR3 DNA sequence: TGTGCCACCAGTGACCCACAGGGGGCCATGTGGGCCGGGGAGCTGTTTTTT. Translated: CATSDPQGAMWAGELFF.